These 26 T cell receptor beta chains were all obtained from the same sample, sequenced in a study of blood T cell repertoires in COVID-19. Sequenced by immunoSEQ multiplex PCR; TCRdb stores in-frame clones only, minus some. The data hold some 350,000 clones, with about 89% observed a single time. Sequencing was performed on peripheral blood. Every receptor here comes from a woman between 25 and 40 years old with COVID-19, enrolled during active disease.

This clone occurred once. The CDR3: CASSGHSVLNYGYTF. The CDR3 region has the DNA TGTGCCAGCAGCGGACACAGCGTACTTAACTATGGCTACACCTTC. The genes are TRBV3-1 (or the pseudogene TRBV3-2) and TRBJ1-2; D might be TRBD1 (5 bases). V lost 5 bases and J 1 base, leaving 14 bases between the germline ends. This CDR3 has 15 amino acids. Germline V gene sequence: CDR1 LGHDT, CDR2 YNNKEL (reference sequence).

This rearrangement joins TRBV11-2 to TRBJ2-5; unclear D gene. Trimming stripped 1 base from V and 0 bases from J, with 12 bases between. This CDR3 has 16 residues. Germline V gene lookup returns CDR1 SGHAT and CDR2 FQNNGV. CDR3 in DNA: TGTGCCAGCAGCTTAGTTCCGTGGAGCAACCAAGAGACCCAGTACTTC. Translating gives CASSLVPWSNQETQYF.

V and J are TRBV19 and TRBJ1-2; D remains unclear. This CDR3 has 12 residues. Germline V CDR1 and CDR2: LNHDA, SQIVND (reference sequence). V lost 3 bases to trimming and J lost 4 bases, with 6 bases between them. The CDR3, as DNA: TGTGCCAGTAGTATTTTCAGCTATGGCTACACCTTC. It codes for CASSIFSYGYTF.

This chain links TRBV9 with TRBJ1-6; no clear D. Trimming cost V 4 bases and J 10 bases, with 15 bases left between them. CDR3 length equals 14 residues. Germline CDR1 and CDR2: SGDLS and YYNGEE. The CDR3 bases are TGTGCCAGCAGCCCGTCGGCGGATCAGTCACCCCTCCACTTT. Encoded protein: CASSPSADQSPLHF.

This rearrangement joins TRBV6-5 to TRBJ1-1, with D hard to call. There are 14 residues in the CDR3. Per the germline V gene, CDR1 is MNHEY and CDR2 is SVGAGI. Trimming removed 7 bases from V and 4 bases from J, with 16 bases in between. CDR3 loop: CASINSGDGTEAFF. CDR3 coding DNA: TGTGCCAGCATCAATAGTGGAGATGGCACTGAAGCTTTCTTT.

This clone was observed a few times. J is TRBJ1-1 and V is TRBV4-3; D perhaps matches TRBD1 (5 bases). V lost 4 bases, J lost 2 bases, and 11 bases lay in between. Germline V lookup: CDR1 LGHNA, CDR2 YSLEER. CDR3 length: 14 residues. CDR3 in amino acids: CASSRGGDNTEAFF. The CDR3 nucleotides are TGCGCCAGCAGCCGCGGCGGGGACAACACTGAAGCTTTCTTT.

This rearrangement joins TRBV5-6 to TRBJ1-5; no clear D gene. The CDR3 has 17 amino acids. V was clipped by 0 bases and J by 2 bases, with 15 bases between them. Germline-derived CDR1 and CDR2 are SGHDT and YYEEEE. The CDR3 DNA is TGTGCCAGCAGCTTGGAGGTATGGAGCGGGGGCAATCAGCCCCAGCATTTT. Translation: CASSLEVWSGGNQPQHF.

This clone occurred a few times. The V call is TRBV19, the J call TRBJ1-1, with 7 bases fitting TRBD1. CDR3 length: 12 amino acids. Per germline, CDR1 LNHDA and CDR2 SQIVND (reference sequence). Trimming cost V 10 bases and J 10 bases; bases outside gene matches: 12. CDR3 amino acids: CATGQEGLLAFF. The CDR3, as DNA: TGTGCCACAGGACAGGAGGGTCTACTAGCTTTCTTT.

A few counts support this clone. The chain combines TRBV7-9 with TRBJ2-7; 8 bases map to TRBD2. Germline-derived CDR1 and CDR2 are SEHNR and FQNEAQ (reference sequence). The CDR3 totals 14 residues. With 1 base clipped from V and 7 bases from J, the junction kept 6 bases outside the gene matches. CDR3 region: CASSLGGGLREQYF. As DNA, the CDR3 is TGTGCCAGCAGCTTAGGCGGGGGGCTACGAGAGCAGTACTTC.

CDR3 DNA sequence: TGTGCCAGCAGTTCCCTGACAGGCTTTAACATTCAGTACTTC. Its translation: CASSSLTGFNIQYF. This chain links TRBV6-5 with TRBJ2-4; TRBD1 might be the D (6 bases). Trimming left V 4 bases short and J 7 bases short, with 14 bases between. Germline V gene sequence: CDR1 MNHEY, CDR2 SVGAGI. CDR3 length: 14 amino acids.

The CDR3 DNA is TGTGCCAGCAGTTTACTAGCGGGTCAGTTCTTC. This sequence encodes CASSLLAGQFF. This chain links TRBV12-3 or TRBV12-4 with TRBJ2-1; 8 bases match TRBD2. This CDR3 spans 11 amino acids. V trimming: 2 bases; J trimming: 13 bases; junction bases outside the gene matches: 1.

The chain carries TRBV28 and TRBJ2-7, with 7 bases that match TRBD1. Per germline, CDR1 MDHEN and CDR2 SYDVKM. The CDR3 contains 15 residues. Trimming cost V 4 bases and J 0 bases; bases outside gene matches: 6. The CDR3 loop is CASSSTTGFSYEQYF. CDR3 nucleotide sequence: TGTGCCAGCAGTTCGACGACAGGGTTCTCCTACGAGCAGTACTTC.

This sequence joins TRBV27 and TRBJ2-1; 9 positions match TRBD2. J lost 2 bases, V lost 2 bases, and 4 bases had no gene match. Germline assignment: CDR1 MNHEY and CDR2 SMNVEV (reference sequence). The CDR3 has 16 residues. Here the CDR3 DNA reads TGTGCCAGCAGTTTACGGGGCGGGAGGGCCTACAATGAGCAGTTCTTC. It encodes CASSLRGGRAYNEQFF.

This chain uses TRBV14 with TRBJ2-6; D may be TRBD1 (6 bases). Germline V gene data show CDR1 as SGHDN and CDR2 as FVKESK. V lost 1 base and J 2 bases, leaving 12 bases between the germline ends. This CDR3 region has 17 residues. The DNA for the CDR3 is TGTGCCAGCAGCCAAGGGGACACTATCACTGGGGCCAACGTCCTGACTTTC. As protein: CASSQGDTITGANVLTF.

This clone has only one observation. V usage is TRBV6-2 or TRBV6-3 and J usage is TRBJ2-5, with TRBD2 matching 9 bases. J gave up 1 base and V 4 bases, and 1 base lay outside the gene matches. Looked up from germline, CDR1 is MNHEY and CDR2 is SVGEGT. The CDR3 contains 14 residues. The CDR3, as DNA: TGTGCCAGCAGTTGGCGGGGGGGCCAAGAGACCCAGTACTTC. Amino acid sequence: CASSWRGGQETQYF.

This clone was observed a handful of times. J is TRBJ1-3 and V is TRBV10-3, with 8 positions matching TRBD1. The V gene's germline CDR1 is ENHRY and CDR2 SYGVKD. The CDR3 covers 14 residues. V was clipped by 1 base and J by 8 bases; unmatched bases: 4. CDR3 in amino acids: CAISELDRDDTIYF. The CDR3 coding sequence is TGTGCCATCAGTGAGTTGGACAGGGATGACACCATATATTTT.

This chain uses TRBV6-5 with TRBJ2-7; possibly TRBD1 for D (6 bases). This CDR3 is built from 15 residues. Trimming shortened V by 0 bases and J by 2 bases, and 11 bases separated the two germline ends. CDR1 MNHEY and CDR2 SVGAGI come from the germline V gene. CDR3 sequence: CASSYSDSPAYEQYF. CDR3 coding DNA: TGTGCCAGCAGTTACTCGGACAGCCCAGCCTACGAGCAGTACTTC.

In this sample, this clone turned up once. This chain uses TRBV13 with TRBJ2-1; 8 positions agree with TRBD1. V dropped 5 bases and J dropped 5; count of bases not matched to a gene: 11. CDR1 PRHDT and CDR2 FYEKMQ come from the germline V gene (reference sequence). This CDR3 spans 16 amino acids. Here the CDR3 reads CASSPQGATPNNEQFF. In nucleotides, the CDR3 is TGTGCCAGCAGCCCCCAGGGGGCCACACCCAACAATGAGCAGTTCTTC.

The chain recombines TRBV28 with TRBJ1-1; maybe TRBD1 (5 bases). V lost 4 bases and J 6 bases, leaving 15 bases between the germline ends. Germline V gene sequence: CDR1 MDHEN, CDR2 SYDVKM. This CDR3 comprises 14 residues. In DNA form, the CDR3 reads TGTGCCAGCAGTTCGCACGAAGCGGGGCCTGAAGCTTTCTTT. Translated, it gives CASSSHEAGPEAFF.

In its sample, this clone was seen once. The chain joins TRBV7-8 to TRBJ1-1, with D hard to call. Germline-derived CDR1 and CDR2 are SGHVS and FQNEAQ. The CDR3 has 12 residues. V lost 5 bases to trimming and J lost 1 base, with 5 bases between them. The CDR3 sequence: CASSTQNTEAFF. The CDR3 DNA reads as TGTGCCAGCAGCACACAGAACACTGAAGCTTTCTTT. The full variable domain, with the rest looked up from reference TRBV7-8 and TRBJ1-1, is GAGVSQSPRYKVAKRGQDVALRCDPISGHVSLFWYQQALGQGPEFLTYFQNEAQLDKSGLPSDRFFAERPEGSVSTLKIQRTQQEDSAVYLCASSTQNTEAFFGQGTRLTVV.

The chain has TRBV19 and TRBJ2-1, with TRBD2 identical over 11 bases. Losses at the gene ends were 3 bases for V and 5 bases for J; bases not matched to a gene: 6. Germline V gene lookup returns CDR1 LNHDA and CDR2 SQIVND (reference sequence). The CDR3 runs 16 residues. CDR3 coding DNA: TGTGCCAGTAGTATCCTAGCGGGGGGCCCACACAATGAGCAGTTCTTC. It is translated as CASSILAGGPHNEQFF.

The chain recombines TRBV5-1 with TRBJ2-1; D possibly corresponds to TRBD2 (6 bases). Germline CDR1 reads SGHRS; CDR2 reads YFSETQ. This CDR3 spans 16 amino acids. V shed 4 bases and J shed 3 bases, with 17 bases lying between them. Here the CDR3 reads CASSPQPGTHYNEQFF. The CDR3 region has the DNA TGCGCCAGCAGCCCCCAGCCCGGGACTCACTACAATGAGCAGTTCTTC.

CDR3 region: CASSYTGNQPQHF. The CDR3 nucleotides are TGTGCCAGCAGTTACACAGGGAATCAGCCCCAGCATTTT. The chain couples TRBV6-5 to TRBJ1-5; possible D gene TRBD1, 6 bases. The CDR3 loop spans 13 amino acids. V dropped 2 bases and J dropped 4 bases, with 6 bases sitting between them. Germline CDR1 is MNHEY and CDR2 is SVGAGI.

This rearrangement joins TRBV18 to TRBJ2-5; D is unresolved. The germline gives CDR1 KGHSH, CDR2 LQKENI. The CDR3 extends over 14 amino acids. Trimming pared 2 bases from V and 2 bases from J, leaving 9 bases between. The CDR3: CASSPFRRQETQYF. The DNA of the CDR3 is TGTGCCAGCTCACCATTCCGGCGGCAAGAGACCCAGTACTTC. The full variable domain, its missing parts supplied by reference TRBV18 and TRBJ2-5, is NAGVMQNPRHLVRRRGQEARLRCSPMKGHSHVYWYRQLPEEGLKFMVYLQKENIIDESGMPKERFSAEFPKEGPSILRIQQVVRGDSAAYFCASSPFRRQETQYFGPGTRLLVL.

The V and J genes are TRBV7-2 and TRBJ1-1; TRBD1 matches 7 bases. J was trimmed by 3 bases and V by 5 bases; bases with no gene match: 6. The CDR3 covers 14 residues. Looked up from germline, CDR1 is SGHTA and CDR2 is FQGNSA. The CDR3, as DNA: TGTGCCAGCAGCCTACCCCAGGGGGACACTGAAGCTTTCTTT. Amino acid sequence: CASSLPQGDTEAFF.

This clone was detected only once. The rearrangement uses TRBV23-1 and TRBJ2-7; 8 bases line up with TRBD2. TRBV23-1 counts as an open reading frame of uncertain function. The V and J ends lost 0 bases and 3 bases, in that order; junction bases with no gene match: 7. CDR3 length: 16 amino acids. DNA for the CDR3: TGCGCCAGCAGTCAATCCCCACTAGCGGACAACTACGAGCAGTACGTC. Its protein is CASSQSPLADNYEQYV.